This T cell receptor (beta chain) was recorded in a study of long-term antiretroviral therapy in people with HIV. Study-level points and caveats: Repertoires looked antigen-experienced, with only a slight naive shift after ART. Specimen acquisition occurred between about 2003 and 2018, potentially under older ART regimens.

HIV-positive participants all received treatment in the United States. Per germline, CDR1 KGHSH and CDR2 LQKENI. Trimming stripped 8 bases from V and 4 bases from J, with 6 bases between. The CDR3 runs 12 residues. This was the immunoSEQ v3.0 assay at survey level. The data were produced by immunoSEQ multiplex PCR, yet TCRdb's version contains in-frame clones alone and is incomplete. This sample yields tens of thousands of clones, of which roughly 78% are seen a single time; approximately 7.2% belongs to the top ten. Concerning this clone: No antigen is known for it.

The sample in question was unsorted PBMCs, obtained 0.3 years after starting antiretroviral therapy. This sequence joins TRBV18 and TRBJ1-6; no reliable D call. This clonotype was sampled from a man in his forties with HIV. CDR3 coding DNA: TGTGCCAGCCACACTTATAATTCACCCCTCCACTTT. Translating gives CASHTYNSPLHF.